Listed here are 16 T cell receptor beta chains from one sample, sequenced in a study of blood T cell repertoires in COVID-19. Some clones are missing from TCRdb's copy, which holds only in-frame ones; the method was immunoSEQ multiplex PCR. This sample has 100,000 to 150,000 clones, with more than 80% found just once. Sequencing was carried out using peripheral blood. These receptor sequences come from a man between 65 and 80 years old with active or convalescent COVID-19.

DNA for the CDR3: TGTGCCAGCTCACTGGGACAGACAGAAACCTACGAGCAGTACTTC. Translated: CASSLGQTETYEQYF. The V and J genes are TRBV18 and TRBJ2-7; 7 bases fit TRBD1. Looked up from germline, CDR1 is KGHSH and CDR2 is LQKENI. CDR3 length: 15 amino acids. The junction had 8 bases not matched to a gene; V was cut back by 4 bases and J by 2 bases.

CDR3 coding DNA: TGTGCCAGCAGCTTAGCACAGAACTACGAGCAGTACTTC. Amino acid sequence: CASSLAQNYEQYF. This chain joins TRBV7-8 and TRBJ2-7, with D unresolved. V gave up 0 bases and J gave up 3 bases, with 6 bases separating them. This CDR3 comprises 13 residues. Germline V lookup: CDR1 SGHVS, CDR2 FQNEAQ.

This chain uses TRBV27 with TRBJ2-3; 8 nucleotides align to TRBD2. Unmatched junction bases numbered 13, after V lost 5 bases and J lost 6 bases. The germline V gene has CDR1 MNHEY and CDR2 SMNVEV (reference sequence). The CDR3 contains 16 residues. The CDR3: CASSLGLAYVGDTQYF. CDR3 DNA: TGTGCCAGCAGTCTAGGACTAGCTTATGTGGGGGATACGCAGTATTTT.

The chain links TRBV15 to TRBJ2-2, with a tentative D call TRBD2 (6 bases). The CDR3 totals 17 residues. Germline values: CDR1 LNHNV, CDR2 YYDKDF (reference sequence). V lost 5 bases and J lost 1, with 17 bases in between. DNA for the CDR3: TGTGCCACCAGCTGGGGACTTCGGGGCGAGAACACCGGGGAGCTGTTTTTT. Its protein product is CATSWGLRGENTGELFF.

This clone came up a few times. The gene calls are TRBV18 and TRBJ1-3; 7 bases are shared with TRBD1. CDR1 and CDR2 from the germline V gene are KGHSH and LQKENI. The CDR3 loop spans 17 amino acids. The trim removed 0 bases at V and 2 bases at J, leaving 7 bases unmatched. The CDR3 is CASSPPGGRGTGNTIYF. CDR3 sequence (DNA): TGTGCCAGCTCACCACCTGGTGGCAGGGGGACTGGAAACACCATATATTTT.

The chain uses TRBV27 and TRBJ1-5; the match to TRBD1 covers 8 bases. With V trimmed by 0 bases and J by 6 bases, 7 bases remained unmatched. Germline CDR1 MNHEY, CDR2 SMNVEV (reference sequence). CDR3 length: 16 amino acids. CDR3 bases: TGTGCCAGCAGTTTATCAGGACAGGGAGGCACTCAGCCCCAGCATTTT. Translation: CASSLSGQGGTQPQHF.

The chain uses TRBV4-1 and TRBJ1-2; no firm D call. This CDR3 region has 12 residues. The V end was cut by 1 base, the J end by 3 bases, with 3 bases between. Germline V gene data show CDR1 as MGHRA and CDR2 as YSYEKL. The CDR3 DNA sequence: TGCGCCAGCAGCCAAGCCGACTATGGCTACACCTTC. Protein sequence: CASSQADYGYTF.

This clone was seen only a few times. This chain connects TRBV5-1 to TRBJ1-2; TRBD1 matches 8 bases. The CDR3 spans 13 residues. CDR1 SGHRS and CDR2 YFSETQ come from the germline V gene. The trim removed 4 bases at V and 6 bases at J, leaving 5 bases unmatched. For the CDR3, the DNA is TGCGCCAGCAGCCCGACAGGGGTGGATGGCTACACCTTC. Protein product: CASSPTGVDGYTF.

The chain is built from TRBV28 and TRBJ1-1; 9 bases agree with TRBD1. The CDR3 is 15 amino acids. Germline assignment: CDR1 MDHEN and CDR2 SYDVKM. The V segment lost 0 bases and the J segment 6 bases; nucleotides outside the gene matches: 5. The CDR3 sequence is CASSLWGQGFPEAFF. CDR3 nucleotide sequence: TGTGCCAGCAGTTTATGGGGACAGGGCTTCCCTGAAGCTTTCTTT.

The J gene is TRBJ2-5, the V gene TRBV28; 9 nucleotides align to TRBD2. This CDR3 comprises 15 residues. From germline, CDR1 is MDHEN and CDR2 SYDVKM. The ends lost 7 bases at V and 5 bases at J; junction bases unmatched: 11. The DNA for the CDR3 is TGTGCCAGCAACCGGGACTTAGCGGGAGCGGAGACCCAGTACTTC. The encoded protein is CASNRDLAGAETQYF.

DNA for the CDR3: TGTGCCAGCAGCTACCGCCTAGCTGCGAACACCGGGGAGCTGTTTTTT. Its translation is CASSYRLAANTGELFF. This rearrangement joins TRBV6-5 to TRBJ2-2; possibly TRBD2 for D (5 bases). Germline loops: CDR1 MNHEY, CDR2 SVGAGI. V gave up 6 bases and J gave up 0 bases, with 14 bases separating them. The CDR3 is 16 residues long.

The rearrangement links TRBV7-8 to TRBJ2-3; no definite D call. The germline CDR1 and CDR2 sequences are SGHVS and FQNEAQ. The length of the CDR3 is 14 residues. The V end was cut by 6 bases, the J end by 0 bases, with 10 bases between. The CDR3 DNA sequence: TGTGCCAGCAGTCACCCTGGCAGCACAGATACGCAGTATTTT. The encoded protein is CASSHPGSTDTQYF. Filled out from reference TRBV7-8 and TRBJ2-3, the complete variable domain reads GAGVSQSPRYKVAKRGQDVALRCDPISGHVSLFWYQQALGQGPEFLTYFQNEAQLDKSGLPSDRFFAERPEGSVSTLKIQRTQQEDSAVYLCASSHPGSTDTQYFGPGTRLTVL.

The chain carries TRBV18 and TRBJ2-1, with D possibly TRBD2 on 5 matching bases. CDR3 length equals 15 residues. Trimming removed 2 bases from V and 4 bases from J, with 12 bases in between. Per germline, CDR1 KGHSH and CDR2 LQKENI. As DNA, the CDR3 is TGTGCCAGCTCACCAGGGCCGAGGGTTTACAATGAGCAGTTCTTC. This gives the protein CASSPGPRVYNEQFF.

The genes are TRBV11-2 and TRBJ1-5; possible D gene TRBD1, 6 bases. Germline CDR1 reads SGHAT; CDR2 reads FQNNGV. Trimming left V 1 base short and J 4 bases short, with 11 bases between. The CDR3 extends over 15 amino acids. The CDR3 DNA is TGTGCCAGCAGCTTAGGGACAGCCTTAAATCAGCCCCAGCATTTT. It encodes CASSLGTALNQPQHF.

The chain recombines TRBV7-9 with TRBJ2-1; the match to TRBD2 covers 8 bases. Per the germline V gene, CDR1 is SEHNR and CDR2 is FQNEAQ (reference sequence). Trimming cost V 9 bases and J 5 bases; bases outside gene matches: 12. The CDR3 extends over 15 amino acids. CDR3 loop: CASISSREGHNEQFF. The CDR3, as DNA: TGTGCCAGTATTTCGTCACGGGAGGGCCACAATGAGCAGTTCTTC.

The CDR3 DNA reads as TGCAGTGCTAGTGATTCAGACTCGACGAGCAATCAGCCCCAGCATTTT. This encodes CSASDSDSTSNQPQHF. This chain uses TRBV20-1 with TRBJ1-5; D not resolved. Trimming removed 3 bases at V and 1 base at J, with 16 bases between. This CDR3 comprises 16 residues. Germline CDR1 is DFQATT and CDR2 is SNEGSKA (reference sequence).